The TCR beta chain described here comes from a study of OX40 agonist ivuxolimab in advanced cancers. Study background: Given to patients was ivuxolimab, an agonistic anti-OX40 (CD134) antibody. Every patient in dose escalation had hepatocellular carcinoma, melanoma, renal cell or head and neck cancer.

Study results and caveats: Researchers report that CD8+ T cells had, on average, more expanded clones than CD4+.

Measured with immunoSEQ multiplex PCR; TCRdb has only the in-frame clones, and not every one. The sample holds fewer than 100,000 clones; about nine tenths are singletons and the top ten take under 0.35%. The table lists this clone with a few counts. Antigen: not known. The CDR3 contains 14 residues. Trimming pared 2 bases from V and 2 bases from J, leaving 8 bases between. Germline lookup yields CDR1 SGHTA and CDR2 FQGNSA. The chain combines TRBV7-2 with TRBJ2-3, with D unresolved. The sample consisted of CD4+ or CD8+ T cells sorted from blood, taken in a trial of the OX40 agonist ivuxolimab. The clonotype comes from an adult with an advanced solid tumor such as melanoma, head and neck, liver or kidney cancer. CDR3 sequence (DNA): TGTGCCAGCAGCTTATTTGGCATCACAGATACGCAGTATTTT. Its translation is CASSLFGITDTQYF.